Listed here are 10 T cell receptor beta chains from one sample, sequenced in a study of early T cells in non-severe SARS-CoV-2 infection. In TCRdb, the 5' RACE reads were re-called with MiXCR into one record per CDR3 protein. The sample holds tens of thousands of distinct CDR3 sequences; roughly 6.6% are singletons and the top ten take around 21%. Sequenced here: whole blood, sampled at baseline. These receptors were obtained from an adult who was a healthcare worker with PCR-confirmed SARS-CoV-2 infection or an uninfected control (not recorded which).

This clonotype was detected a few times. J is TRBJ1-1 and V is TRBV4-3, with a possible D match to TRBD1 (5 bases). The V gene's germline CDR1 is LGHNA and CDR2 YSLEER. Trimming cost V 3 bases and J 1 base, with 15 bases left between them. The CDR3 covers 16 residues. Written as DNA, the CDR3 is TGCGCCAGCAGCCAGCAGGGTTGGGAGAGGAACACTGAAGCTTTCTTT. Protein: CASSQQGWERNTEAFF.

This clonotype was picked up a small number of times. This chain joins TRBV10-2 and TRBJ2-1, with D hard to call. V shed 5 bases and J shed 9 bases, with 5 bases lying between them. This CDR3 has 10 residues. Per the germline V gene, CDR1 is WSHSY and CDR2 is SAAADI. The CDR3 protein is CASSRSEQFF. CDR3 DNA: TGCGCCAGCAGTCGTAGTGAGCAGTTCTTC.

In its sample, this clonotype was seen many times. The gene calls are TRBV3-1 and TRBJ1-6; D gene ambiguous. The germline gives CDR1 LGHDT, CDR2 YNNKEL (reference sequence). V lost 3 bases to trimming and J lost 0 bases, with 6 bases between them. The CDR3 contains 15 residues. The CDR3 DNA is TGTGCCAGCAGCCATGGGAGCTCCTATAATTCACCCCTCCACTTT. Translation: CASSHGSSYNSPLHF.

Ten or more counts support this clonotype. The chain uses TRBV18 and TRBJ2-7, with 9 bases lining up with TRBD1. The CDR3 runs to 15 residues. CDR1 is KGHSH, CDR2 LQKENI, per germline. V lost 3 bases and J lost 5; bases outside the gene matches: 8. This chain's CDR3 is CASSPSRDRDNEQYF. The CDR3 nucleotides are TGTGCCAGCTCACCGTCCCGGGACAGGGACAACGAGCAGTACTTC.

This clonotype occurred many times. The chain carries TRBV12-3 or TRBV12-4 and TRBJ2-7; 7 bases match TRBD1. V lost 5 bases, J lost 3 bases, and 4 bases stayed unmatched. The CDR3 is made up of 13 amino acids. The CDR3 bases are TGTGCCAGCAGTCCAGGGGGATTCTACGAGCAGTACTTC. Its translation: CASSPGGFYEQYF.

The chain couples TRBV15 to TRBJ1-2; TRBD1 is a possible D gene (5 bases). This CDR3 has 14 amino acids. Trimming cost V 4 bases and J 0 bases, with 9 bases left between them. The germline CDR1 and CDR2 sequences are LNHNV and YYDKDF (reference sequence). The CDR3 reads CATSIGGANYGYTF. DNA of the CDR3: TGTGCCACCAGCATCGGGGGGGCTAACTATGGCTACACCTTC.

This clonotype came up many times. The V gene is TRBV7-2, the J gene TRBJ2-7; maybe TRBD2 (6 bases). The germline gives CDR1 SGHTA, CDR2 FQGNSA. Trimming pared 6 bases from V and 4 bases from J, leaving 31 bases between. This CDR3 comprises 19 residues. CDR3 loop: CASRRRGDQPLASGYEQYF. The CDR3 bases are TGTGCCAGCAGGCGTAGAGGGGACCAGCCTCTAGCGTCGGGGTACGAGCAGTACTTC.

This clonotype was detected a few times. The chain joins TRBV10-2 to TRBJ2-3; no clear D. CDR3 size: 11 residues. CDR1 is WSHSY and CDR2 is SAAADI in the germline V gene. The ends were cut back, 8 bases at V and 6 bases at J, with 9 bases in the middle. As DNA, the CDR3 is TGCGCCAGCTCTTTCTCCGATACGCAGTATTTT. Translating gives CASSFSDTQYF.

The table lists this clonotype with many counts. V usage is TRBV7-6 and J usage is TRBJ1-1; D might be TRBD1 (5 bases). Trimming took off 2 bases at V and 4 bases at J, with 17 bases between the two ends. Germline-derived CDR1 and CDR2 are SGHVS and FNYEAQ. The length of the CDR3 is 16 residues. CDR3 sequence (DNA): TGTGCCAGCAGCTTACGATCAGAGCGCGGGGGCACTGAAGCTTTCTTT. It translates to CASSLRSERGGTEAFF. Variable domain in full (rest from reference TRBV7-6 and TRBJ1-1): GAGVSQSPRYKVTKRGQDVALRCDPISGHVSLYWYRQALGQGPEFLTYFNYEAQQDKSGLPNDRFSAERPEGSISTLTIQRTEQRDSAMYRCASSLRSERGGTEAFFGQGTRLTVV.

V and J are TRBV11-2 and TRBJ2-1; TRBD1 matches at 8 bases. Trimming took 6 bases from V and 6 from J; bases not matched to a gene: 4. CDR1 is SGHAT, CDR2 FQNNGV, per germline. This CDR3 is 13 amino acids long. CDR3 in amino acids: CASRLQGGNEQFF. The DNA for the CDR3 is TGTGCCAGCAGACTACAGGGGGGCAATGAGCAGTTCTTC.